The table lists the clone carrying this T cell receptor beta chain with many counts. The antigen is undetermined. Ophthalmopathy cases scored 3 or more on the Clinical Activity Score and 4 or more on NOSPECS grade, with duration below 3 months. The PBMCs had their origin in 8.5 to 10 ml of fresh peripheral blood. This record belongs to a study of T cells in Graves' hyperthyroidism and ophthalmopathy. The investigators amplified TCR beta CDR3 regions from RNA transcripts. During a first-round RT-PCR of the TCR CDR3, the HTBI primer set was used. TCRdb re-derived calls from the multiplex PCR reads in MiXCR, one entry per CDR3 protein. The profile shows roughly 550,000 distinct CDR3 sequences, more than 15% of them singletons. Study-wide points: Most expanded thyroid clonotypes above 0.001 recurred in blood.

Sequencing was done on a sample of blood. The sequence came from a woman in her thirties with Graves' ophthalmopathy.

CDR3 coding DNA: TGTGCCACCAGCAGAGATCGAGCGGGAGGGGAGACCCAGTACTTC. Translation gives CATSRDRAGGETQYF. This chain links TRBV15 with TRBJ2-5, with 10 nucleotides matching TRBD2. The ends lost 0 bases at V and 5 bases at J; junction bases unmatched: 3. Germline V gene lookup returns CDR1 LNHNV and CDR2 YYDKDF (reference sequence). The CDR3 is made up of 15 amino acids.